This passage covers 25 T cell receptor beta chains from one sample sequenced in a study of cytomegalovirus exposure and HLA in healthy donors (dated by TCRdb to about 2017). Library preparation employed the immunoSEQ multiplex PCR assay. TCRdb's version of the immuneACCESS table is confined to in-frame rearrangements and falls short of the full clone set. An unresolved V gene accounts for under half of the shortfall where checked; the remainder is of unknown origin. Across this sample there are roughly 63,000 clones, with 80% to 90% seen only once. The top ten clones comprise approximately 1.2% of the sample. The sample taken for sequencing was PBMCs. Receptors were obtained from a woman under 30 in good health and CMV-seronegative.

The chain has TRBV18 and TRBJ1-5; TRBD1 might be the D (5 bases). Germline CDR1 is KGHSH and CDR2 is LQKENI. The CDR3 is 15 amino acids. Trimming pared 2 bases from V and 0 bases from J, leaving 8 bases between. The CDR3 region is CASSPGGGSNQPQHF. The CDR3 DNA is TGTGCCAGCTCACCAGGGGGAGGTAGCAATCAGCCCCAGCATTTT. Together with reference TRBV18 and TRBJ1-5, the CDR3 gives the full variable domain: NAGVMQNPRHLVRRRGQEARLRCSPMKGHSHVYWYRQLPEEGLKFMVYLQKENIIDESGMPKERFSAEFPKEGPSILRIQQVVRGDSAAYFCASSPGGGSNQPQHFGDGTRLSIL.

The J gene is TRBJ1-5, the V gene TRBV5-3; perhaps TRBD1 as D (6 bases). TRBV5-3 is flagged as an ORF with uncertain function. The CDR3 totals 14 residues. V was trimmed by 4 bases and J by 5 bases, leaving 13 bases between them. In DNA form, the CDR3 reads TGTGCCAGAAGCCCGAAAGGGGGACATCAGCCCCAGCATTTT. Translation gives CARSPKGGHQPQHF.

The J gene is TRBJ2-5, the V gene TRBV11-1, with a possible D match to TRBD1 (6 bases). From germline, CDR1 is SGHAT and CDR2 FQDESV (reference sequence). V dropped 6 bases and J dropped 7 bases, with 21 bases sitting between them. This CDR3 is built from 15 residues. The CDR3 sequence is CASRPYVSGVGTQYF. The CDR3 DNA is TGTGCCAGCAGACCATATGTATCAGGGGTTGGGACCCAGTACTTC. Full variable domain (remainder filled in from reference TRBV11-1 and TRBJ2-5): EAEVAQSPRYKITEKSQAVAFWCDPISGHATLYWYRQILGQGPELLVQFQDESVVDDSQLPKDRFSAERLKGVDSTLKIQPAELGDSAMYLCASRPYVSGVGTQYFGPGTRLLVL.

The CDR3 spells CASTRDSVNEKLFF. CDR3 sequence (DNA): TGTGCCAGCACCCGGGACAGTGTTAATGAAAAACTGTTTTTT. The chain has TRBV28 and TRBJ1-4; 7 nucleotides agree with TRBD1. The CDR3 is 14 residues long. Germline lookup yields CDR1 MDHEN and CDR2 SYDVKM. J lost 4 bases, V lost 7 bases, and 6 bases had no gene match.

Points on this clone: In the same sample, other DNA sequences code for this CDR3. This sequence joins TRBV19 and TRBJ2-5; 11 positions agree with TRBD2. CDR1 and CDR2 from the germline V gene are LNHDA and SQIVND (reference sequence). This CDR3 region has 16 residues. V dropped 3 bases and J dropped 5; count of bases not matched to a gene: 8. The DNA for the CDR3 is TGTGCCAGTAGTATTACTAGCGGGAGTCTTTTCGAGACCCAGTACTTC. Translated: CASSITSGSLFETQYF.

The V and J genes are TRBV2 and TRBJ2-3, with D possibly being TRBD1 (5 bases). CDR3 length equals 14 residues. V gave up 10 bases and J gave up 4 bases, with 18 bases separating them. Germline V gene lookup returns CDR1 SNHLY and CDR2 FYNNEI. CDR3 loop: CAILEQDLSDTQYF. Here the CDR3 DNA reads TGTGCCATCCTGGAACAGGACCTATCAGATACGCAGTATTTT.

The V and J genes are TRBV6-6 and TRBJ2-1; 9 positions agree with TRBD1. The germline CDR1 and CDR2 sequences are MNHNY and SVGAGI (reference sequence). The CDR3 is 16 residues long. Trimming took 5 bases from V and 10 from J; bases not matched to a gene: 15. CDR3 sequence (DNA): TGTGCCAGCAGTCCTTCAGGACAGGGGCAGTCAGGCGAGCAGTTCTTC. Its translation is CASSPSGQGQSGEQFF.

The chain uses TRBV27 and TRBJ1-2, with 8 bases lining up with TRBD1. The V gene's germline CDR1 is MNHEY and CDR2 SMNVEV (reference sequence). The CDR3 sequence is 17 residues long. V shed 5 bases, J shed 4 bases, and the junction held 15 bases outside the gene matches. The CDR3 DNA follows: TGTGCCAGCAGTCCTGGACAGGGCTCTATTCGTCGCTATGGCTACACCTTC. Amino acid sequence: CASSPGQGSIRRYGYTF.

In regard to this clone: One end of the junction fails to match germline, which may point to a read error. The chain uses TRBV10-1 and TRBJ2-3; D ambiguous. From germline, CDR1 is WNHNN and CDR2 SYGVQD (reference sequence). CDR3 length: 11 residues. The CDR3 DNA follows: TGCGCCAGCAGCCAATTAGGTAGCCTTAATTTT. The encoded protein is CASSQLGSLNF.

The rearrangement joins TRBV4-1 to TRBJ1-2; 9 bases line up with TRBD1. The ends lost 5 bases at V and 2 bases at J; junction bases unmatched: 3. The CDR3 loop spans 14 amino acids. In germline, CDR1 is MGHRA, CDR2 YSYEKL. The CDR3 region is CASSKDRGNYGYTF. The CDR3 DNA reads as TGCGCCAGCAGCAAGGACAGGGGCAACTATGGCTACACCTTC.

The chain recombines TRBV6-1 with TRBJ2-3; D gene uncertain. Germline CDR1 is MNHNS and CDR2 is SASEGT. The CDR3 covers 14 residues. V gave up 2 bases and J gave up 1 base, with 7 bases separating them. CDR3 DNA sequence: TGTGCCAGCAGTGAACAAGGAGGCACAGATACGCAGTATTTT. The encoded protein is CASSEQGGTDTQYF.

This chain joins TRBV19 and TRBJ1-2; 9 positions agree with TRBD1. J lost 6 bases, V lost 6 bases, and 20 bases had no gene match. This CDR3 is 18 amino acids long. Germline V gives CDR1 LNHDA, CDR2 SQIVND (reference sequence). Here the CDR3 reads CASRGDGQGWTYSHGYTF. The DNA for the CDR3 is TGTGCCAGTAGGGGGGACGGACAGGGGTGGACCTATAGCCATGGCTACACCTTC.

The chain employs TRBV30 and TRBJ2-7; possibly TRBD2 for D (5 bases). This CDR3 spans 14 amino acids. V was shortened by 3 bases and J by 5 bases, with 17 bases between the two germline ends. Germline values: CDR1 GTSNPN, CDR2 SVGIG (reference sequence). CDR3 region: CAWSAGINLDEQYF. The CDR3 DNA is TGTGCCTGGAGCGCCGGGATCAACCTGGACGAGCAGTACTTC.

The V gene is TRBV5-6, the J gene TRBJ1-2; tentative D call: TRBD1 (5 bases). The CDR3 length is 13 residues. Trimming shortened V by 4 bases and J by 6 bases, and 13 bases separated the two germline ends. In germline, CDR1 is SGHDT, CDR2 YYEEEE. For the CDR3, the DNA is TGTGCCAGCAGCGGAAGCCAACAGGATGGCTACACCTTC. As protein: CASSGSQQDGYTF.

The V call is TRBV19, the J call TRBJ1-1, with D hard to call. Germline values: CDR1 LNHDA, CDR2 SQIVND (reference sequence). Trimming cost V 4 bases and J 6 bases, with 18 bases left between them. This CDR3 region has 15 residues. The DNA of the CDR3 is TGTGCCAGTAGTACTCCTGGCAGAGGGCGAGCTGAAGCTTTCTTT. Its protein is CASSTPGRGRAEAFF.

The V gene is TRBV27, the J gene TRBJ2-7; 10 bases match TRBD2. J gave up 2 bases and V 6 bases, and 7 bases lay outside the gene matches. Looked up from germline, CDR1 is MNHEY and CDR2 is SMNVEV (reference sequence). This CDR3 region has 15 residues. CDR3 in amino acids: CASRHRLAGAYEQYF. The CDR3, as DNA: TGTGCCAGCAGACATCGTCTAGCGGGAGCCTACGAGCAGTACTTC.

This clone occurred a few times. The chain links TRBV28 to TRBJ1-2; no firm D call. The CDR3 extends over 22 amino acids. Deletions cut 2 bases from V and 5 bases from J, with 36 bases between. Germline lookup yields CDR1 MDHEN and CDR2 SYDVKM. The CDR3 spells CASSLLAYGVAWTTDERYGYTF. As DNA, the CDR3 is TGTGCCAGCAGTTTACTCGCTTACGGGGTCGCTTGGACGACGGACGAACGTTATGGCTACACCTTC.

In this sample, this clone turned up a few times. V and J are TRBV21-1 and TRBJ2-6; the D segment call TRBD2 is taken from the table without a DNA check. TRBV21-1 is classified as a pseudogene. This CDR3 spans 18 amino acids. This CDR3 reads CASSKGADYNSGANVLTF. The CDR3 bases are TGTGCCAGCAGCAAAGGGGCGGACTACAACTCTGGGGCCAACGTCCTGACTTTC.

The DNA for the CDR3 is TGCGCCAGCAGCTGGACAGCGAACACTGAAGCTTTCTTT. As protein: CASSWTANTEAFF. The rearrangement links TRBV5-1 to TRBJ1-1, with D tentatively TRBD1 (6 bases). V was pared by 3 bases and J by 1 base, with 7 bases between. Germline loops: CDR1 SGHRS, CDR2 YFSETQ. The CDR3 consists of 13 residues.

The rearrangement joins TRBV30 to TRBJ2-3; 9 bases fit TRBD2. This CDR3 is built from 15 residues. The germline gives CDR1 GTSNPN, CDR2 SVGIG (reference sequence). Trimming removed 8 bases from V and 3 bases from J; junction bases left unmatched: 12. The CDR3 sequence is CAHLWREGRTDTQYF. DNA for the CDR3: TGTGCCCACCTGTGGCGGGAGGGCCGTACAGATACGCAGTATTTT.

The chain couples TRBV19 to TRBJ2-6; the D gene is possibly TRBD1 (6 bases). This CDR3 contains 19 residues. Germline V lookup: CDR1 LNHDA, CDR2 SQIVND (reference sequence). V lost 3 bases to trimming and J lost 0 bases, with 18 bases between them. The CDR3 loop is CASSILGGRGNSGANVLTF. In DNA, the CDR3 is TGTGCCAGTAGTATCCTGGGCGGCAGGGGTAACTCTGGGGCCAACGTCCTGACTTTC.

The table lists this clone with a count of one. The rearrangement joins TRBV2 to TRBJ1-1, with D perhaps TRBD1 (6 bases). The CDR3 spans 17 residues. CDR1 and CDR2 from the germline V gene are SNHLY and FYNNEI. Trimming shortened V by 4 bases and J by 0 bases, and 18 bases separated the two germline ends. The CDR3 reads CASSVVQGFDVNTEAFF. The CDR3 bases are TGTGCCAGCAGTGTCGTACAGGGCTTTGATGTGAACACTGAAGCTTTCTTT.

This CDR3 reads CASSLNPGQGAHEQYF. CDR3 sequence (DNA): TGTGCCAGCTCACTAAATCCGGGACAGGGGGCCCACGAGCAGTACTTC. The rearrangement links TRBV18 to TRBJ2-7; 12 bases match TRBD1. Germline assignment: CDR1 KGHSH and CDR2 LQKENI. The CDR3 is 16 residues long. V was pared by 4 bases and J by 5 bases, with 9 bases of the junction left unmatched.

CDR3 bases: TGTGCCTGGAGTCTACAGGCGACCGGGGAGCTGTTTTTT. It translates to CAWSLQATGELFF. The chain joins TRBV30 to TRBJ2-2; possibly TRBD1 for D (5 bases). The CDR3 runs 13 residues. Germline-derived CDR1 and CDR2 are GTSNPN and SVGIG (reference sequence). V was shortened by 2 bases and J by 5 bases, with 9 bases between the two germline ends. The whole variable domain, filled in from reference TRBV30 and TRBJ2-2, reads SQTIHQWPATLVQPVGSPLSLECTVEGTSNPNLYWYRQAAGRGLQLLFYSVGIGQISSEVPQNLSASRPQDRQFILSSKKLLLSDSGFYLCAWSLQATGELFFGEGSRLTVL.

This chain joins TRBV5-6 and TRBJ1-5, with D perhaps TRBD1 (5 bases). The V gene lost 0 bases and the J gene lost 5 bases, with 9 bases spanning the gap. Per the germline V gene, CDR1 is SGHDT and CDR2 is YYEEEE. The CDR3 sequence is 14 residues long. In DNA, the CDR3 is TGTGCCAGCAGCTTGGCAGGGAACGATCAGCCCCAGCATTTT. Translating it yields CASSLAGNDQPQHF. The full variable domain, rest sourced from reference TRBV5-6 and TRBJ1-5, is DAGVTQSPTHLIKTRGQQVTLRCSPKSGHDTVSWYQQALGQGPQFIFQYYEEEERQRGNFPDRFSGHQFPNYSSELNVNALLLGDSALYLCASSLAGNDQPQHFGDGTRLSIL.